The rows below give T cell receptor beta chains drawn from one sample of a study of cytomegalovirus exposure and HLA in healthy donors. TCRdb keeps only in-frame clones here, not all; method: immunoSEQ multiplex PCR. The table lists about 140,000 clones, roughly three quarters of them singletons, with around 4.9% in the top ten. The specimen sequenced was PBMCs. These receptors were collected from a male donor in good health and CMV-seronegative. Each CDR3 is given with its conserved first and last residue. The D gene is left open where the match is weak. Only part of the rows carry a size: once, few, many, or a class if the clone is expanded.

j_gene,abundance,d_gene,v_gene,CDR3nt,CDR3aa
TRBJ2-5,few,TRBD2,TRBV7-2,TGTGCCAGCAGCCCGGGCTCTAGCGGGGGGATTCTATACTTC,CASSPGSSGGILYF
TRBJ2-7,.,.,TRBV28,TGTGCCAGCAGTACCCGGGACATTTATACCTACGAGCAGTACTTC,CASSTRDIYTYEQYF
TRBJ1-5,.,.,TRBV27,TGTGCCAGCACTAATGGTCAGCCCCAGCATTTT,CASTNGQPQHF
TRBJ1-6,.,.,TRBV5-4,TGTGCCAGCAGCCTCGACAGGCTCGTTGGGGAATCACCCCTCCACTTT,CASSLDRLVGESPLHF
TRBJ2-3,.,.,TRBV7-2,TGTGCCAGCAGCCTAGCACAGGCAGATACGCAGTATTTT,CASSLAQADTQYF
TRBJ2-3,.,.,TRBV7-8,TGTGCCAGCAGCTCGGGGGTGTCTAGCACAGATACGCAGTATTTT,CASSSGVSSTDTQYF
TRBJ1-2,.,TRBD1,TRBV28,TGTGCCAGCAGTTTAGGGGGACAGGCCTTCTATGGCTACACCTTC,CASSLGGQAFYGYTF
TRBJ2-1,.,TRBD2,TRBV9,TGTGCCAGCAGCGTATGGGACGGGGGGGCCGATGAGCAGTTCTTC,CASSVWDGGADEQFF
TRBJ1-2,.,TRBD1,TRBV6-1,TGTGCCAGCAGGGCGGCAGGGGGGTATGGCTACACCTTC,CASRAAGGYGYTF
TRBJ1-1,.,TRBD1,TRBV29-1,TGCAGCGGCAGGACAGGAGGAAGGGAAGCTTTCTTT,CSGRTGGREAFF
TRBJ1-5,.,.,TRBV19,TGTGCCAGTAGTATTTCCGACAGTAGCAATCAGCCCCAGCATTTT,CASSISDSSNQPQHF
TRBJ1-6,once,TRBD1,TRBV9,TGTGCCAGCAGCGTAGAAGGGGGCCATAATTCACCCCTCCACTTT,CASSVEGGHNSPLHF
TRBJ1-5,.,.,TRBV4-1,TGCGCCAGCAGCCAAGATGATGGAGGAGGACAGCCCCAGCATTTT,CASSQDDGGGQPQHF
TRBJ1-1,.,.,TRBV27,TGTGCCACCTCGGGTGACACTGAAGCTTTCTTT,CATSGDTEAFF
TRBJ1-2,.,.,TRBV6-5,TGTGCCAGCAGTTATAAGGGGTCTAACTATGGCTACACCTTC,CASSYKGSNYGYTF
TRBJ2-7,.,.,TRBV7-9,TGTGCCAGCAGCCCGCAGGGCCTTCCCTACGAGCAGTACTTC,CASSPQGLPYEQYF